This T cell receptor (beta chain) was sequenced for a study of response to subunit inactivated influenza vaccine. In the case of this clonotype: As yet, its antigen is unknown.

Study-level points and caveats: The study's authors posited that every seasonal influenza vaccination enlists few new T cells.

Between the trimmed V and J ends, which lost 5 bases and 5 bases, there was a span of 16 bases. The germline CDR1 and CDR2 sequences are DFQATT and SNEGSKA (reference sequence). This CDR3 is built from 14 residues. TCRdb recomputed calls from the RT-PCR reads with MiXCR, one row per CDR3 protein. The table includes approximately 500,000 distinct CDR3 sequences, approximately 24% detected once. These same data were also listed under a study on T cells expressing NK-cell markers. As that study records: The authors made TCR beta cDNA libraries by 5'RACE template switching. This switching added a universal primer site and UMIs. Dominant NKG2C+ clonotypes were found to form roughly 1.0-7.0% of CD8+ T cells in a handful of donors.

The sequence was obtained from a man aged 50-59 years who received an inactivated influenza vaccine. V is TRBV20-1 and J is TRBJ2-1, with a tentative D call TRBD2 (6 bases). The source material was CD4+ T cells sorted from PBMCs, sampled 11 to 12 days after vaccination. CDR3 loop: CSAGGSSGNNEQFF. CDR3 DNA sequence: TGCAGTGCTGGCGGAAGTAGCGGCAACAATGAGCAGTTCTTC.